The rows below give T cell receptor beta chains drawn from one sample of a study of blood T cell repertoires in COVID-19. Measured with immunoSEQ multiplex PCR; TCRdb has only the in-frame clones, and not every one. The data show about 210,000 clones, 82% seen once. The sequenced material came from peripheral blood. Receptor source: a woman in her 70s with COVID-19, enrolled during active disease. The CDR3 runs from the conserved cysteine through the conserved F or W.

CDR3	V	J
CASSLASRATYEQYF	TRBV28	TRBJ2-7
CASSGSGSALNEQFF	TRBV5-1	TRBJ2-1
CASSALAGADTDTQYF	TRBV25-1	TRBJ2-3
CASSFKQGVTYEQYF	TRBV10-2	TRBJ2-7
CSAQDRGDEQYF	TRBV29-1	TRBJ2-7
CASSQENRATGYGSPLHF	TRBV4-2	TRBJ1-6
CASSPWFAGGSYNEQFF	TRBV11-2	TRBJ2-1
CASSSPGSTEAFF	TRBV25-1	TRBJ1-1
CASSLSGRGSYEQYF	TRBV5-4	TRBJ2-7
CASSLGQGRYSGNTIYF	TRBV7-2	TRBJ1-3
CSARGSNEQFF	TRBV20-1	TRBJ2-1
CASSSRGYTF	TRBV28	TRBJ1-2
CASSKVRSQQTIYF	TRBV7-2	TRBJ1-3
CASSFEAGGDSPLHF	TRBV7-2	TRBJ1-6
CASSQSFEAFF	TRBV28	TRBJ1-1
CASSYRADRGTEAFF	TRBV7-2	TRBJ1-1
CASNGGQGTGRGYTF	TRBV2	TRBJ1-2
CASSLVPGAYNEQFF	TRBV5-1	TRBJ2-1
CATLQDRREPQHF	TRBV28	TRBJ1-5
CASRTGTRDEQFF	TRBV28	TRBJ2-1
CASSPPSTDSIYF	TRBV3-1/TRBV3-2	TRBJ1-3
CSVVDRVFHGYTF	TRBV29-1	TRBJ1-2
CASSLSAGITGELFF	TRBV6-4	TRBJ2-2
CASSPLSGEPQHF	TRBV6-5	TRBJ1-5
CASSQEQGRTEAFF	TRBV3-1/TRBV3-2	TRBJ1-1
CASSPDFNEQFF	TRBV5-4	TRBJ2-1
CASTPGGSGNTIYF	TRBV28	TRBJ1-3
CASSWGTVLDEQYF	TRBV7-2	TRBJ2-7
CSASPEGGADGYTF	TRBV20-1	TRBJ1-2
CASSRRRESGNIQYF	TRBV3-1/TRBV3-2	TRBJ2-4
CASSPHRQGAAGGNTIYF	TRBV19	TRBJ1-3
CASSASGISPLHF	TRBV9	TRBJ1-6
CASTSRTSGSLAYNEQFF	TRBV11-2	TRBJ2-1
CASSLLGGGVTEAFF	TRBV5-1	TRBJ1-1
CASSLLGGDREAKLFF	TRBV28	TRBJ1-4
CASSVEGGGPEQYF	TRBV9	TRBJ2-7
CASSYGREGGTQYF	TRBV28	TRBJ2-5
CASRPIIGFGTDTQYF	TRBV19	TRBJ2-3
CASSLLAGGTTGELFF	TRBV5-1	TRBJ2-2
CASSETGPRGPHTQFF	TRBV2	TRBJ2-1
CASRRNRDTVAEQYF	TRBV6-5	TRBJ2-7
CASSPLGGSGQETQYF	TRBV18	TRBJ2-5